The rows below give T cell receptor beta chains drawn from one sample of a study of cytomegalovirus exposure and HLA in healthy donors. Assay: immunoSEQ multiplex PCR; the TCRdb copy retains only in-frame clones and omits some. The repertoire holds about 160,000 clones, with 70% to 85% as singletons. Material: PBMCs. These receptor sequences come from a woman younger than 45 in good health and CMV-seronegative. CDR3s leave out the opening cysteine and the closing phenylalanine or tryptophan. D genes are given only for firm matches. Rows give clone size only sometimes, using once, few, many, or a class for an expanded clone.

.,13,TRBJ1-1,TRBV19,TRBD1,ASSIIGQENTEAF
once,12,TRBJ1-1,TRBV5-1,TRBD1,ASSFTGTAAEAF
.,13,TRBJ2-3,TRBV7-2,TRBD2,ASSLTSGNTDTQY
.,13,TRBJ2-7,TRBV25-1,TRBD2,ASSESEREGREQY
.,15,TRBJ1-4,TRBV7-9,.,SSSLALRTRGREKLF
.,13,TRBJ2-1,TRBV10-2,.,ASSVRTQGGNEQF
few,15,TRBJ2-1,TRBV7-9,.,ASSPRGGPQVRSEQF
.,11,TRBJ2-7,TRBV18,.,ASSPARSYEQY
few,15,TRBJ2-2,TRBV5-3,TRBD2,ARRFRLAGVRTGELF
.,11,TRBJ1-3,TRBV2,.,ASSDWEGNTIY
.,13,TRBJ2-6,TRBV5-4,.,ASSTRVAGANVLT
.,10,TRBJ2-1,TRBV6-6,.,ASSYSTGEQF
.,12,TRBJ1-4,TRBV6-5,.,ASSYGGANEKLF
.,13,TRBJ2-1,TRBV7-2,.,ASSFAGSSYNEQF
.,13,TRBJ2-7,TRBV5-1,.,ASSFYGRSSYEQY
.,11,TRBJ2-1,TRBV6-4,.,ASSEDSYNEQF
few,14,TRBJ2-1,TRBV18,TRBD2,ASSPIVLAVNNEQF
once,15,TRBJ1-2,TRBV18,TRBD1,ASSPLLGQGTNYGYT
many,9,TRBJ1-1,TRBV29-1,.,SAGDWTEAF
few,13,TRBJ2-6,TRBV27,.,ASSSRGAGANVLT
.,13,TRBJ1-1,TRBV11-3,TRBD1,ASSFSGGDNTEAF
once,12,TRBJ2-7,TRBV7-2,TRBD2,ASSLNPSGYEQY
.,15,TRBJ1-4,TRBV4-1,.,ASSQGVFGMREKKLF
few,14,TRBJ1-1,TRBV30,TRBD1,AWSAMGGQPNTEAF
.,13,TRBJ1-1,TRBV7-2,.,ASSFSRYGGTEAF
.,12,TRBJ2-7,TRBV27,.,ASSVLASAHEQY
.,14,TRBJ1-3,TRBV19,TRBD1,ASIGPTGEAGNTIY
.,13,TRBJ1-5,TRBV27,.,ASSSTTGGNQPQH
.,12,TRBJ2-5,TRBV4-1,.,ASSQDIRVETQY
.,13,TRBJ1-5,TRBV18,TRBD1,ASSPLQGRNQPQH
.,14,TRBJ2-1,TRBV7-9,TRBD2,ASSLGDGRTYNEQF
.,15,TRBJ1-2,TRBV10-3,.,AISENARDNTFYGYT
.,12,TRBJ1-2,TRBV10-3,.,AISEFDTSYGYT